The 20 T cell receptor beta chains presented below share a single source sample, sequenced in a study of blood T cell repertoires in COVID-19. Measured with immunoSEQ multiplex PCR; TCRdb has only the in-frame clones, and not every one. The sample has more than 200,000 clones, 85% to 90% seen once. The sequenced sample was PBMCs or T cells enriched from blood (not recorded which). These receptors all come from a man aged 40-55 years who had recovered from COVID-19.

This sequence joins TRBV19 and TRBJ1-3, with TRBD1 matching over 10 bases. The CDR3 spans 14 residues. J lost 8 bases, V lost 6 bases, and 7 bases had no gene match. CDR1 is LNHDA, CDR2 SQIVND, per germline (reference sequence). The CDR3 protein is CASRRDRGTDTIYF. CDR3 DNA sequence: TGTGCCAGTAGACGGGACAGGGGAACGGACACCATATATTTT. Combining the CDR3 with reference TRBV19 and TRBJ1-3 gives the whole variable domain DGGITQSPKYLFRKEGQNVTLSCEQNLNHDAMYWYRQDPGQGLRLIYYSQIVNDFQKGDIAEGYSVSREKKESFPLTVTSAQKNPTAFYLCASRRDRGTDTIYFGEGSWLTVV.

This clone was seen just once. This chain joins TRBV2 and TRBJ1-5; 11 bases are a match to TRBD1. This CDR3 spans 15 amino acids. V lost 1 base and J lost 8; bases outside the gene matches: 4. Per germline, CDR1 SNHLY and CDR2 FYNNEI. CDR3 sequence reads: CASSEGTGGREPQHF. The CDR3 region has the DNA TGTGCCAGCAGTGAAGGGACAGGGGGCAGGGAGCCCCAGCATTTT.

The chain couples TRBV9 to TRBJ2-2; 9 positions match TRBD1. This CDR3 is built from 15 residues. The germline CDR1 and CDR2 sequences are SGDLS and YYNGEE. With V trimmed by 1 base and J by 5 bases, 3 bases remained unmatched. The chain's CDR3 is CASSVTGQGTGELFF. In DNA, the CDR3 is TGTGCCAGCAGCGTAACGGGACAGGGAACCGGGGAGCTGTTTTTT.

The chain carries TRBV4-1 and TRBJ2-1, with a weak D call TRBD1 (5 bases). This CDR3 is 19 amino acids long. The germline V gene encodes CDR1 MGHRA and CDR2 YSYEKL. V gave up 1 base and J gave up 0 bases, with 19 bases separating them. In nucleotides, the CDR3 is TGCGCCAGCAGCCAAGTAGACAGTTTCCCCCTGAGCTCCTACAATGAGCAGTTCTTC. Translating gives CASSQVDSFPLSSYNEQFF.

This chain joins TRBV6-4 and TRBJ2-3, with 7 bases identical to TRBD1. Trimming at V came to 6 bases and at J to 2 bases, leaving 5 bases not matched to a gene. The V gene's germline CDR1 is MRHNA and CDR2 SNTAGT. The CDR3 covers 14 residues. In nucleotides, the CDR3 is TGTGCCAGCAGAATGGGACAGAACACAGATACGCAGTATTTT. Its translation: CASRMGQNTDTQYF.

This chain connects TRBV5-1 to TRBJ2-7, with a tentative D call TRBD2 (6 bases). CDR1 SGHRS and CDR2 YFSETQ come from the germline V gene. Trimming removed 3 bases at V and 5 bases at J, with 12 bases between. This CDR3 has 13 amino acids. DNA for the CDR3: TGCGCCAGCAGCTCGGGACTGCTTAACGAGCAGTACTTC. Its translation: CASSSGLLNEQYF.

CDR3 nucleotide sequence: TGTGCCAGCAGACCCATACCACTTTCCACTGAAGCTTTCTTT. This gives the protein CASRPIPLSTEAFF. The rearrangement uses TRBV2 and TRBJ1-1; D is unclear. CDR1 is SNHLY, CDR2 FYNNEI, per germline. The CDR3 sequence is 14 residues long. V lost 6 bases and J 4 bases, leaving 15 bases between the germline ends.

The rearrangement joins TRBV11-3 to TRBJ2-2; D not certain. The CDR3 is made up of 13 amino acids. Trimming took off 3 bases at V and 0 bases at J, with 2 bases between the two ends. Germline V gene lookup returns CDR1 SGHNT and CDR2 YENEEA. CDR3 loop: CASSFANTGELFF. CDR3 DNA sequence: TGTGCCAGCAGCTTCGCGAACACCGGGGAGCTGTTTTTT.

The chain carries TRBV2 and TRBJ1-2, with 10 bases aligning to TRBD1. This CDR3 has 19 amino acids. Germline CDR1 is SNHLY and CDR2 is FYNNEI. V shed 3 bases and J 5 bases; nucleotides not matched to a gene: 18. The CDR3 DNA reads as TGTGCCAGCAGTGACCGTCTAAAGACAGGGGGCCGGAGTTCGTATGGCTACACCTTC. This sequence encodes CASSDRLKTGGRSSYGYTF. Full variable domain (outside the CDR3, taken from reference TRBV2 and TRBJ1-2): EPEVTQTPSHQVTQMGQEVILRCVPISNHLYFYWYRQILGQKVEFLVSFYNNEISEKSEIFDDQFSVERPDGSNFTLKIRSTKLEDSAMYFCASSDRLKTGGRSSYGYTFGSGTRLTVV.

The chain carries TRBV7-9 and TRBJ1-1; tentative D call: TRBD1 (5 bases). The germline gives CDR1 SEHNR, CDR2 FQNEAQ (reference sequence). CDR3 size: 16 residues. V was shortened by 3 bases and J by 3 bases, with 17 bases between the two germline ends. CDR3 residues: CASSFSQWGGDTEAFF. DNA for the CDR3: TGTGCCAGCAGCTTCAGCCAGTGGGGAGGGGACACTGAAGCTTTCTTT.

This clone showed up just a few times. The chain combines TRBV2 with TRBJ1-1; the D is unclear. This CDR3 spans 14 amino acids. V was cut by 8 bases and J by 8 bases, with 21 bases left in between. Germline lookup yields CDR1 SNHLY and CDR2 FYNNEI. CDR3 nucleotide sequence: TGTGCCAGCTCTGAAGATCGGGAACTTTCAGAAGCTTTCTTT. Translating gives CASSEDRELSEAFF. The full variable domain, completed using reference TRBV2 and TRBJ1-1, is EPEVTQTPSHQVTQMGQEVILRCVPISNHLYFYWYRQILGQKVEFLVSFYNNEISEKSEIFDDQFSVERPDGSNFTLKIRSTKLEDSAMYFCASSEDRELSEAFFGQGTRLTVV.

The chain is built from TRBV27 and TRBJ1-1, with TRBD1 matching 7 bases. Germline lookup yields CDR1 MNHEY and CDR2 SMNVEV (reference sequence). The CDR3 contains 14 residues. The junction had 4 bases not matched to a gene; V was cut back by 6 bases and J by 0 bases. CDR3 DNA: TGTGCCAGCAGACAGGGGAATTTGAACACTGAAGCTTTCTTT. It specifies CASRQGNLNTEAFF.

The J gene is TRBJ2-1, the V gene TRBV3-1 (or the pseudogene TRBV3-2), with D perhaps matching TRBD2 (5 bases). Trimming shortened V by 3 bases and J by 9 bases, and 18 bases separated the two germline ends. Germline lookup yields CDR1 LGHDT and CDR2 YNNKEL (reference sequence). This CDR3 comprises 15 residues. CDR3 nucleotides: TGTGCCAGCAGCCATTCAGAAGGGAGTAACAGTGAGCAGTTCTTC. Its protein is CASSHSEGSNSEQFF.

This chain joins TRBV6-5 and TRBJ1-2; TRBD1 matches 9 bases. This CDR3 is built from 13 residues. V lost 6 bases and J lost 5; bases outside the gene matches: 4. CDR1 and CDR2 (germline): MNHEY, SVGAGI. As DNA, the CDR3 is TGTGCCAGCAGACCTGACAGGGGGTATGGCTACACCTTC. Protein product: CASRPDRGYGYTF.

J is TRBJ2-3 and V is TRBV27, with 11 bases fitting TRBD2. Trimming at V came to 4 bases and at J to 6 bases, leaving 9 bases not matched to a gene. The CDR3 sequence is 16 residues long. Looked up from germline, CDR1 is MNHEY and CDR2 is SMNVEV (reference sequence). The CDR3, as DNA: TGTGCCAGCAGTTCCCTTAGCGGGGGGGCCCTTGATACGCAGTATTTT. Its protein product is CASSSLSGGALDTQYF.

Here the CDR3 DNA reads TGTGCCAGCAGTTCGCAAACTAGCGGGAGTCACTACAATGAGCAGTTCTTC. This encodes CASSSQTSGSHYNEQFF. This sequence joins TRBV28 and TRBJ2-1, with TRBD2 matching over 11 bases. J was trimmed by 3 bases and V by 4 bases; bases with no gene match: 8. The CDR3 extends over 17 amino acids. The germline CDR1 and CDR2 sequences are MDHEN and SYDVKM.

This chain links TRBV5-4 with TRBJ2-5; 11 bases match TRBD2. V shed 4 bases and J 13 bases; nucleotides not matched to a gene: 9. The CDR3 has 13 residues. The germline V gene encodes CDR1 SGHNT and CDR2 YYREEE (reference sequence). CDR3 nucleotide sequence: TGTGCCAGCAGCCCTGGGACTAGCGGAGGGCCGTACTTC. Amino acid sequence: CASSPGTSGGPYF.

V usage is TRBV25-1 and J usage is TRBJ2-5; D unclear. V was pared by 7 bases and J by 7 bases, with 16 bases between. CDR1 and CDR2 from the germline V gene are MGHDK and SYGVNS. This CDR3 contains 13 residues. The CDR3 sequence is CASINVRRWTQYF. CDR3 sequence (DNA): TGTGCCAGCATCAACGTCCGGCGGTGGACCCAGTACTTC.

This chain uses TRBV19 with TRBJ2-5; TRBD2 agrees at 10 bases. The CDR3 covers 12 residues. Germline V lookup: CDR1 LNHDA, CDR2 SQIVND (reference sequence). The CDR3: CGAGGPGETQYF. The CDR3 DNA is TGTGGAGCGGGGGGGCCCGGAGAGACCCAGTACTTC.

The rearrangement joins TRBV27 to TRBJ1-5, with D possibly TRBD1 on 6 matching bases. This CDR3 region has 14 residues. Germline V CDR1 and CDR2: MNHEY, SMNVEV (reference sequence). The V end lost 2 bases, the J end lost 7 bases, and 12 bases lay between the germline ends. The CDR3 DNA reads as TGTGCCAGCAGTTTAGCGGGGGCAAAGCAGCCCCAGCATTTT. Protein product: CASSLAGAKQPQHF.